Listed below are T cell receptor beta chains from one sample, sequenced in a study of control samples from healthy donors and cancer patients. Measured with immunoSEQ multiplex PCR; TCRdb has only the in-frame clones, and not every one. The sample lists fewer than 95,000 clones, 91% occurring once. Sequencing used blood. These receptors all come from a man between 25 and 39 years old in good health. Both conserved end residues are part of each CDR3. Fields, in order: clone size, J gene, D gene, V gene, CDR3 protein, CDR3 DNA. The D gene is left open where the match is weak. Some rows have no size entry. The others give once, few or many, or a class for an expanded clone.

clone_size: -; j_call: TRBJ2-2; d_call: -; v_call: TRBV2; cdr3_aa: CASSELSGELFF; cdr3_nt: TGTGCCAGCAGTGAGTTGTCCGGGGAGCTGTTTTTT
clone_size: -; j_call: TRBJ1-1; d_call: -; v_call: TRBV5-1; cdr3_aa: CASSFRGGHTEAFF; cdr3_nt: TGCGCCAGCAGCTTCCGGGGAGGGCACACTGAAGCTTTCTTT
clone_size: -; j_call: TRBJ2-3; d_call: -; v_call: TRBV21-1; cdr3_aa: CASSKQRKSEDTQYF; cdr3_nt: TGTGCCAGCAGCAAACAGAGAAAATCGGAGGATACGCAGTATTTT
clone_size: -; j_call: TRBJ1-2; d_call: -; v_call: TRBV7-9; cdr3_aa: CASRTSPAAGQLYGYTF; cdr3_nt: TGTGCCAGCCGAACTTCACCGGCGGCAGGCCAGCTCTATGGCTACACCTTC
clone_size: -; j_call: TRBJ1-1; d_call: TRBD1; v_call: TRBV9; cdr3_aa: CASSVTGAGTEAFF; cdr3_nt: TGTGCCAGCAGCGTGACAGGGGCGGGCACTGAAGCTTTCTTT
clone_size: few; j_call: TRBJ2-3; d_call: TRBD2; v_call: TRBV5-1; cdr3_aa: CASSLERGGLDTQYF; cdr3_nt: TGCGCCAGCAGCTTGGAGCGGGGGGGTTTGGATACGCAGTATTTT
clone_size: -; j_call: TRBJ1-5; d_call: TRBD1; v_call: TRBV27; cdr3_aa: CASSPRTGPSSLINQPQHF; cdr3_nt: TGTGCCAGCAGTCCCCGGACAGGGCCATCATCCTTGATAAATCAGCCCCAGCATTTT
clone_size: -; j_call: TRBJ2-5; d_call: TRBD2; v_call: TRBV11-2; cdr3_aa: CASSLGLGGGETQYF; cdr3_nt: TGTGCCAGCAGCTTAGGCCTAGGCGGGGGGGAGACCCAGTACTTC
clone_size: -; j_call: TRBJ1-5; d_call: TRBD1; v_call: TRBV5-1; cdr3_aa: CASRPGQGREPQHF; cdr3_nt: TGCGCCAGCAGGCCGGGACAGGGGCGGGAGCCCCAGCATTTT
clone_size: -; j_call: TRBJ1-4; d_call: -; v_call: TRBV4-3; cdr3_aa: CASSQVVRGNEKLFF; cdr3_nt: TGCGCCAGCAGCCAAGTTGTCAGGGGTAATGAAAAACTGTTTTTT
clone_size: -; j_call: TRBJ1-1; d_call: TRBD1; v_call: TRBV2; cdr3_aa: CASREQGAGSTEAFF; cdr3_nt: TGTGCCAGCAGGGAACAGGGGGCGGGGAGCACTGAAGCTTTCTTT
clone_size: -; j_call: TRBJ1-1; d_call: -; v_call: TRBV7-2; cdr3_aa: CASTLRNTEAFF; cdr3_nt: TGTGCCAGCACCCTGAGGAACACTGAAGCTTTCTTT
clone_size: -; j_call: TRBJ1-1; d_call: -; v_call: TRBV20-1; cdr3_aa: CSAGGDTEAFF; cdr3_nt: TGCAGTGCTGGGGGCGATACTGAAGCTTTCTTT
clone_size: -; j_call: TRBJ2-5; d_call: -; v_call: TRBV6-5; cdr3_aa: CASSPQETQYF; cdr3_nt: TGTGCCAGCAGTCCCCAAGAGACCCAGTACTTC
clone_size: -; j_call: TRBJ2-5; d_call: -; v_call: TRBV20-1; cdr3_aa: CSASQETQYF; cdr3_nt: TGCAGTGCGAGTCAAGAGACCCAGTACTTC
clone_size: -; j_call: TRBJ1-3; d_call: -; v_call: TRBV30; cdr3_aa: CAWSMGFAGNTIYF; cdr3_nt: TGTGCCTGGAGTATGGGGTTCGCTGGAAACACCATATATTTT